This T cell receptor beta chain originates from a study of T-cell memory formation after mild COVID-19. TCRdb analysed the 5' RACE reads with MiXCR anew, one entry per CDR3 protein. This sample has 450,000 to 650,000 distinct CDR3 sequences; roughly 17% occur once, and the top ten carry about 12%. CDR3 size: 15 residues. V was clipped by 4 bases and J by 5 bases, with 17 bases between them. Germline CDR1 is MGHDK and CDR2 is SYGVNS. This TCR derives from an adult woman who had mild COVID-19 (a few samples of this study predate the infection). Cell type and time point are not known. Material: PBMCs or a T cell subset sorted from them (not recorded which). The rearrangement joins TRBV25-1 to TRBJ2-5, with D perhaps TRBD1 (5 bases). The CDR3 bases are TGTGCCAGCAGTGGGGGCCTCATAGTTGGGGAGACCCAGTACTTC. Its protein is CASSGGLIVGETQYF.